The clone carrying this T cell receptor beta chain was seen at least ten times. The antigen is unknown. The yield of each sequencing run was over 170 million TCR-beta sequences from 15-18 subjects. TCRdb independently ran MiXCR on the 5' RACE reads; one entry per CDR3 protein. The sample lists roughly 120,000 distinct CDR3 sequences, 3% to 3.5% seen once, with 1.3% in the top ten. CDR1 DFQATT and CDR2 SNEGSKA come from the germline V gene (reference sequence). The CDR3 covers 14 residues. V trimming: 2 bases; J trimming: 1 base; junction bases outside the gene matches: 5. This sample stems from a study of neurological immune-mediated disorders. Whole-study context: There were some 34 multiple sclerosis patients. Of these, roughly 30 had relapsing-remitting MS and 3 had secondary progressive MS.

Study-level results: Phylogenetic grouping assigned the repertoires of 18 of 34 multiple sclerosis patients to a single related-CDR3 cluster, which may represent a signature. None of the CDR3 amino acid sequences of expanded clones recurred across subjects, suggesting private repertoires in all groups.

The sequencing sample was made of PBMCs. The receptor's source is a woman in her 30s with multiple sclerosis. This chain links TRBV20-1 with TRBJ2-7; 7 nucleotides match TRBD1. The DNA of the CDR3 is TGCAGTGCTAGACCCCGGGACAGTTCCTACGAGCAGTACTTC. Translation gives CSARPRDSSYEQYF.